A single T cell receptor beta chain is shown here with its context. Its cognate antigen is unknown. The sample originates from a study of cytomegalovirus exposure and HLA in healthy donors. Germline CDR1 SQVTM, CDR2 ANQGSEA. CDR3 length: 13 residues. Trimming stripped 6 bases from V and 5 bases from J, with 11 bases between. 60 Vbeta and 13 Jbeta primers were used in PCR. Assay used: immunoSEQ multiplex PCR; TCRdb lists only in-frame clones, some missing. In the table there are about 57,000 clones, 65% to 80% of which are singletons. Broader study findings: In a later analysis, compared with equally common non-associated chains, HLA-associated beta chains were more expanded. The study dropped some indistinguishable V segments, TRBV6-2 and TRBV6-3 among them.

The rearrangement joins TRBV29-1 to TRBJ1-6; possible D gene TRBD1, 6 bases. Sequenced: PBMCs. The source is a man aged 25 to 40 in good health and CMV-seropositive. The CDR3 DNA sequence: TGCAGCGTCAAGGGGGTGGATAATTCACCCCTCCACTTT. Its protein is CSVKGVDNSPLHF.